This entry describes one T cell receptor beta chain. Per the germline V gene, CDR1 is SEHNR and CDR2 is FQNEAQ (reference sequence). The CDR3 totals 12 residues. V lost 7 bases, J lost 3 bases, and 7 bases lay in between. This sample was included in a study of cytomegalovirus exposure and HLA in healthy donors. The PCR used 60 Vbeta and 13 Jbeta primers. Clones were read by immunoSEQ multiplex PCR, and TCRdb kept only the in-frame ones, dropping some. The sample carries some 97,000 clones, 76% recorded once. Sequenced input: PBMCs. The chain carries TRBV7-9 and TRBJ1-5; D call uncertain. This TCR was recovered from a woman between 45 and 65 years old in good health and CMV-seropositive. CDR3 region: CASKADNQPQHF. The CDR3, as DNA: TGTGCCAGCAAGGCGGACAATCAGCCCCAGCATTTT.